The following is a TCR beta chain sequence with its context. The protocol was immunoSEQ multiplex PCR, while the TCRdb copy is restricted to in-frame clones and leaves out a portion. This sample yields a few hundred thousand clones, of which just over 85% are seen a single time; about 14% belongs to the top ten. This sample is part of a study of blood T cell repertoires in COVID-19. CDR1 and CDR2 (germline): SGHTA, FQGNSA. Trimming at V came to 5 bases and at J to 12 bases, leaving 17 bases not matched to a gene. CDR3 length equals 17 residues. Sequencing was carried out using PBMCs or T cells enriched from blood (not recorded which). This sequence was found in a woman aged 50 to 60 with acute COVID-19. The chain carries TRBV7-2 and TRBJ1-4; TRBD1 matches at 11 bases. The DNA of the CDR3 is TGTGCCAGCAGCCTATTACCTCCCGGGACAGGGGGGTCACAACTGTTTTTT. Translated, it gives CASSLLPPGTGGSQLFF. The full variable domain, its missing parts supplied by reference TRBV7-2 and TRBJ1-4, is GAGVSQSPSNKVTEKGKDVELRCDPISGHTALYWYRQSLGQGLEFLIYFQGNSAPDKSGLPSDRFSAERTGGSVSTLTIQRTQQEDSAVYLCASSLLPPGTGGSQLFFGSGTQLSVL.